This TCR beta chain is from a study of technical replicates of blood from a handful of donors. The length of the CDR3 is 12 residues. The junction had 4 bases not matched to a gene; V was cut back by 10 bases and J by 1 base. Germline V gene data show CDR1 as SGHNT and CDR2 as YYREEE (reference sequence). Method: immunoSEQ multiplex PCR; TCRdb's copy keeps in-frame clones and lacks some. The table lists 13,000 to 15,000 clones, 84% of them singletons. The sequence came from a human donor in good health. The chain employs TRBV5-4 and TRBJ2-5; TRBD2 aligns across 7 bases. The sample consisted of PBMCs. The chain's CDR3 is CAYSGIQETQYF. DNA for the CDR3: TGTGCCTACAGCGGGATCCAAGAGACCCAGTACTTC. The whole variable domain, filled in from reference TRBV5-4 and TRBJ2-5, reads ETGVTQSPTHLIKTRGQQVTLRCSSQSGHNTVSWYQQALGQGPQFIFQYYREEENGRGNFPPRFSGLQFPNYSSELNVNALELDDSALYLCAYSGIQETQYFGPGTRLLVL.